One sample yielded the 14 T cell receptor beta chains listed below, sequenced in a study of CD8 T cells in ankylosing spondylitis. TCRdb independently ran MiXCR on the 5' RACE reads; one entry per CDR3 protein. The data contain approximately 150,000 distinct CDR3 sequences, 8.5% to 10% of them singletons. Material for sequencing was blood, either unsorted or a sorted T cell fraction (not recorded which). The receptor source for this set is a female donor with ankylosing spondylitis or in good health (not recorded which).

This clonotype was observed a few times. V usage is TRBV20-1 and J usage is TRBJ2-5; 9 bases match TRBD2. The CDR3 extends over 20 amino acids. V lost 0 bases, J lost 3 bases, and 20 bases stayed unmatched. The germline V gene encodes CDR1 DFQATT and CDR2 SNEGSKA (reference sequence). CDR3 nucleotides: TGCAGTGCTAGAGATCGGCCTAGCGGGACCGAGGTCCTAGGTGAAGAGACCCAGTACTTC. Its protein is CSARDRPSGTEVLGEETQYF.

This clonotype came up a few times. The rearrangement joins TRBV9 to TRBJ2-1; unclear D gene. Deletions cut 0 bases from V and 0 bases from J, with 4 bases between. This CDR3 is built from 14 residues. Germline lookup yields CDR1 SGDLS and CDR2 YYNGEE. The CDR3 DNA reads TGTGCCAGCAGCGTAGCTAGCTCCTACAATGAGCAGTTCTTC. It translates to CASSVASSYNEQFF.

This clonotype was seen at least ten times. The V gene is TRBV30, the J gene TRBJ1-5, with a weak D call TRBD1 (5 bases). This CDR3 has 15 residues. V was clipped by 0 bases and J by 1 base, with 10 bases between them. Germline CDR1 and CDR2: GTSNPN and SVGIG (reference sequence). Written as DNA, the CDR3 is TGTGCCTGGAGTGTAAACGGGGCCAGCAATCAGCCCCAGCATTTT. The encoded protein is CAWSVNGASNQPQHF.

The chain combines TRBV5-4 with TRBJ2-2; 7 positions match TRBD2. V shed 1 base and J 1 base; nucleotides not matched to a gene: 4. Germline assignment: CDR1 SGHNT and CDR2 YYREEE (reference sequence). CDR3 length: 16 amino acids. The CDR3 DNA reads as TGTGCCAGCAGCTTGTTAGCGGGCGTGAACACCGGGGAGCTGTTTTTT. Protein sequence: CASSLLAGVNTGELFF.

The V and J genes are TRBV19 and TRBJ1-2, with D possibly being TRBD1 (6 bases). V was shortened by 5 bases and J by 7 bases, with 32 bases between the two germline ends. Germline V lookup: CDR1 LNHDA, CDR2 SQIVND (reference sequence). The CDR3 is 19 residues long. CDR3 bases: TGTGCCAGTAGTCCCTTTTACCACGCGACTGAACAGGGAGACTTTGGCTACACCTTC. This gives the protein CASSPFYHATEQGDFGYTF.

Points on this clonotype: A much bigger clone sits one base away, suggesting this may be a read error. The chain recombines TRBV5-6 with TRBJ2-7; 9 bases align to TRBD2. In germline, CDR1 is SGHDT, CDR2 YYEEEE. V was pared by 4 bases and J by 7 bases, with 12 bases of the junction left unmatched. CDR3 length equals 15 residues. The DNA of the CDR3 is TGTGCCAGCAGCAGAAGACTAGCGGAAGAAAAAGAGCAGTACTTC. It codes for CASSRRLAEEKEQYF.

This clonotype was detected a few times. The rearrangement uses TRBV20-1 and TRBJ1-2, with D perhaps matching TRBD1 (6 bases). Germline assignment: CDR1 DFQATT and CDR2 SNEGSKA (reference sequence). CDR3 size: 14 residues. Trimming cost V 0 bases and J 2 bases, with 10 bases left between them. The CDR3 sequence: CSARDRDKNYGYTF. Here the CDR3 DNA reads TGCAGTGCTAGAGATCGGGACAAAAACTATGGCTACACCTTC.

This clonotype appeared a few times. This chain links TRBV7-9 with TRBJ2-7, with D tentatively TRBD1 or TRBD2 (5 bases each). The CDR3 covers 15 residues. The V and J ends lost 4 bases and 2 bases respectively, with 15 bases between them. Germline V gives CDR1 SEHNR, CDR2 FQNEAQ (reference sequence). The CDR3 nucleotides are TGTGCCAGCAGCTCACTCGGGACGACGACCTACGAGCAGTACTTC. It codes for CASSSLGTTTYEQYF. Variable domain in full (rest from reference TRBV7-9 and TRBJ2-7): DTGVSQNPRHKITKRGQNVTFRCDPISEHNRLYWYRQTLGQGPEFLTYFQNEAQLEKSRLLSDRFSAERPKGSFSTLEIQRTEQGDSAMYLCASSSLGTTTYEQYFGPGTRLTVT.

There are a few counts of this clonotype. The V call is TRBV10-3, the J call TRBJ2-5, with 8 bases aligning to TRBD1. Looked up from germline, CDR1 is ENHRY and CDR2 is SYGVKD. The CDR3 has 16 residues. V gave up 6 bases and J gave up 6 bases; unmatched junction bases: 15. CDR3 in amino acids: CAIRRTEAGGGKTQYF. CDR3 DNA sequence: TGTGCCATCAGGAGGACTGAGGCAGGGGGCGGAAAGACCCAGTACTTC.

This clonotype was picked up many times. The chain joins TRBV5-1 to TRBJ1-1; D remains unclear. Trimming took 2 bases from V and 4 from J, leaving 18 bases between them. The CDR3 sequence is 16 residues long. The germline V gene encodes CDR1 SGHRS and CDR2 YFSETQ. The CDR3 is CASSFSTFSEGTEAFF. The CDR3 DNA sequence: TGCGCCAGCAGCTTTTCGACCTTCTCGGAGGGCACTGAAGCTTTCTTT.

V is TRBV4-2 and J is TRBJ2-1, with TRBD2 identical over 9 bases. Germline assignment: CDR1 LGHNA and CDR2 YNFKEQ. V shed 1 base, J shed 6 bases, and the junction held 7 bases outside the gene matches. The CDR3 is 16 amino acids. In DNA, the CDR3 is TGTGCCAGCAGCCAAGGCGCTGTGCGGGAGGGCAATGAGCAGTTCTTC. Its protein product is CASSQGAVREGNEQFF.

In this sample, this clonotype turned up many times. V usage is TRBV12-3 or TRBV12-4 and J usage is TRBJ1-1, with D perhaps matching TRBD1 (6 bases). This CDR3 comprises 14 residues. V was pared by 6 bases and J by 2 bases, with 13 bases between. The DNA of the CDR3 is TGTGCCAGCAGCCTATGGACAGCAAACACTGAAGCTTTCTTT. It encodes CASSLWTANTEAFF.

This clonotype was counted once. This chain connects TRBV7-8 to TRBJ1-2; TRBD1 agrees at 12 bases. CDR3 length: 15 residues. The germline gives CDR1 SGHVS, CDR2 FQNEAQ. V shed 5 bases, J shed 3 bases, and the junction held 4 bases outside the gene matches. CDR3 nucleotides: TGTGCCAGCAGCAACGGGACAGGGGGCTACTATGGCTACACCTTC. Protein product: CASSNGTGGYYGYTF.

This clonotype was seen a few times. The chain carries TRBV13 and TRBJ1-5; D is unresolved. This CDR3 contains 14 residues. CDR1 and CDR2 from the germline V gene are PRHDT and FYEKMQ (reference sequence). V dropped 0 bases and J dropped 3 bases, with 6 bases sitting between them. The CDR3 DNA reads as TGTGCCAGCAGCTTAGGTGGGCCCAATCAGCCCCAGCATTTT. This sequence encodes CASSLGGPNQPQHF.